These T cell receptor beta chains were read from a single sample in a study of response to subunit inactivated influenza vaccine. TCRdb fed the RT-PCR reads into MiXCR, producing one record per CDR3 protein. The sample includes 550,000 to 600,000 distinct CDR3 sequences, roughly 10% of them seen just once. This specimen was PBMCs from blood, taken on the day of vaccination. The receptor source for this set is a man in his fifties or sixties who received an inactivated influenza vaccine. The CDR3 runs from the conserved cysteine through the conserved F or W. Each record gives: D gene, J gene, clone size, V gene, CDR3 DNA, CDR3 protein. The D gene is left open where the match is weak. The size entry is marked missing in some rows and otherwise reads once, few, many or a size class.

D gene: TRBD1
J gene: TRBJ1-3
clone size: few
V gene: TRBV20-1
CDR3 DNA: TGCAGTGCCAGGGGGGCGGGAGGAAACACCATATATTTT
CDR3 protein: CSARGAGGNTIYF

D gene: -
J gene: TRBJ2-7
clone size: few
V gene: TRBV4-1
CDR3 DNA: TGCGCCAGCAGCCCTCTGGTAACCTACGAGCAGTACTTC
CDR3 protein: CASSPLVTYEQYF

D gene: -
J gene: TRBJ2-2
clone size: many
V gene: TRBV5-6
CDR3 DNA: TGTGCCAGCAGCCCGGGACCCTCGGAGGGCGGGGAGCTGTTTTTT
CDR3 protein: CASSPGPSEGGELFF

D gene: -
J gene: TRBJ2-2
clone size: many
V gene: TRBV7-2
CDR3 DNA: TGTGCCAGCAGCCCCGGGCTGGGGGAGCTGTTTTTT
CDR3 protein: CASSPGLGELFF

D gene: -
J gene: TRBJ2-1
clone size: -
V gene: TRBV29-1
CDR3 DNA: TGCAGCGTTGAAGGAGGCAGTGCCTACAATGAGCAGTTCTTC
CDR3 protein: CSVEGGSAYNEQFF

D gene: -
J gene: TRBJ2-1
clone size: -
V gene: TRBV7-8
CDR3 DNA: TGTGCCAGCAGCTTAGCGAGGGATTACGGTGAGCAGTTCTTC
CDR3 protein: CASSLARDYGEQFF

D gene: -
J gene: TRBJ1-6
clone size: -
V gene: TRBV30
CDR3 DNA: TGTGCCGAGAACAAGGTGGGGATTTTTGATTCACCCCTCCACTTT
CDR3 protein: CAENKVGIFDSPLHF

D gene: -
J gene: TRBJ2-1
clone size: few
V gene: TRBV6-2/TRBV6-3
CDR3 DNA: TGTGCCAGCAGTTTCCCAAGAGGGGGCTCCTACAATGAGCAGTTCTTC
CDR3 protein: CASSFPRGGSYNEQFF

D gene: TRBD1
J gene: TRBJ1-1
clone size: many
V gene: TRBV5-1
CDR3 DNA: TGCGCCAGCAGCTCGGGGACAGGAGGTGAAGCTTTCTTT
CDR3 protein: CASSSGTGGEAFF

D gene: -
J gene: TRBJ2-3
clone size: many
V gene: TRBV12-3/TRBV12-4
CDR3 DNA: TGTGCCAGCAGTTTAACGGGACCCCTAACCAGGGGACTTTTT
CDR3 protein: CASSLTGPLTRGLF

D gene: -
J gene: TRBJ2-7
clone size: many
V gene: TRBV5-1
CDR3 DNA: TGCGCCAGCAGCTTGGAACGGGGAAGCTACGAGCAGTACTTC
CDR3 protein: CASSLERGSYEQYF

D gene: -
J gene: TRBJ1-6
clone size: -
V gene: TRBV5-1
CDR3 DNA: TGCGCCAGCAGCTGGAGGGTGGGTGCAGGATCACCCCTCCACTTT
CDR3 protein: CASSWRVGAGSPLHF

D gene: TRBD2
J gene: TRBJ2-3
clone size: many
V gene: TRBV7-2
CDR3 DNA: TGTGCCAGCAGCTGGAGCGGGGGGGCCGGGGTAGATACGCAGTATTTT
CDR3 protein: CASSWSGGAGVDTQYF

D gene: -
J gene: TRBJ2-1
clone size: few
V gene: TRBV12-3/TRBV12-4
CDR3 DNA: TGTGCCAGCAGCCCGAACCAGGGCAATGAGCAGTTCTTC
CDR3 protein: CASSPNQGNEQFF

D gene: -
J gene: TRBJ2-7
clone size: -
V gene: TRBV4-3
CDR3 DNA: TGCGCCAGCAGCCAAAGAAGGGCTTACGAGCAGTACTTC
CDR3 protein: CASSQRRAYEQYF

D gene: TRBD2
J gene: TRBJ2-7
clone size: many
V gene: TRBV12-3/TRBV12-4
CDR3 DNA: TGTGCCAGCAGTTTAGATGGGACTAGCAGTGAGCAGTACTTC
CDR3 protein: CASSLDGTSSEQYF

D gene: -
J gene: TRBJ1-2
clone size: -
V gene: TRBV4-1
CDR3 DNA: TGCGCCAGCAGCAAGACGCAGGGATTTAATGTTCACTATGGCTACACCTTC
CDR3 protein: CASSKTQGFNVHYGYTF

D gene: -
J gene: TRBJ1-1
clone size: -
V gene: TRBV5-4
CDR3 DNA: TGTGCCAGCAGCCCCCCTGGAGGGGCGATTAACACTGAAGCTTTCTTT
CDR3 protein: CASSPPGGAINTEAFF

D gene: -
J gene: TRBJ2-7
clone size: few
V gene: TRBV5-1
CDR3 DNA: TGCGCCAGCAGCTTGCCTAGCAGATACGAGCAGTACTTC
CDR3 protein: CASSLPSRYEQYF

D gene: -
J gene: TRBJ1-5
clone size: few
V gene: TRBV2
CDR3 DNA: TGTGCCACCGCCGGCGCTGGAACGGTGGGCAATCAGCCCCAGCATTTT
CDR3 protein: CATAGAGTVGNQPQHF

D gene: -
J gene: TRBJ2-1
clone size: many
V gene: TRBV14
CDR3 DNA: TGTGCCAGCAGCCGTTTTCGGAATGAGCAGTTCTTC
CDR3 protein: CASSRFRNEQFF

D gene: TRBD1
J gene: TRBJ1-2
clone size: -
V gene: TRBV15
CDR3 DNA: TGTGCCACCAGCCCCTTCAGGGGGGGATTCTATGGCTACACCTTC
CDR3 protein: CATSPFRGGFYGYTF

D gene: -
J gene: TRBJ1-5
clone size: -
V gene: TRBV12-3/TRBV12-4
CDR3 DNA: TGTGCCAGCAGCCTCCCCCGGTCCTATAGCAATCAGCCCCAGCATTTT
CDR3 protein: CASSLPRSYSNQPQHF

D gene: -
J gene: TRBJ2-7
clone size: -
V gene: TRBV5-1
CDR3 DNA: TGCGCCAGCAGCTTTATGGAGACCTACGAGCAGTACTTC
CDR3 protein: CASSFMETYEQYF

D gene: -
J gene: TRBJ2-2
clone size: many
V gene: TRBV29-1
CDR3 DNA: TGCAGCGTTGAAGATCGGAGGACTAGGGGGGGCACCGGGGAGCTGTTTTTT
CDR3 protein: CSVEDRRTRGGTGELFF

D gene: -
J gene: TRBJ1-3
clone size: -
V gene: TRBV3-1
CDR3 DNA: TGTGCCAGCAGCCAAGCGACTGCCTCCACCATATATTTT
CDR3 protein: CASSQATASTIYF

D gene: -
J gene: TRBJ2-7
clone size: -
V gene: TRBV7-2
CDR3 DNA: TGTGCCAGCAGCTTAATGTCAGTCCACGAGCAGTACTTC
CDR3 protein: CASSLMSVHEQYF

D gene: TRBD1
J gene: TRBJ2-1
clone size: -
V gene: TRBV20-1
CDR3 DNA: TGCAGTGCTAGAGATCTGACAGGGGTTACTGAGCAGTTCTTC
CDR3 protein: CSARDLTGVTEQFF

D gene: -
J gene: TRBJ2-7
clone size: few
V gene: TRBV9
CDR3 DNA: TGTGCCAGCAGCGTCGCTACGTCGGGCTACGAGCAGTACTTC
CDR3 protein: CASSVATSGYEQYF

D gene: -
J gene: TRBJ2-7
clone size: many
V gene: TRBV20-1
CDR3 DNA: TGCAGTGCTAGCTTAGGCTACTACGAGCAGTACTTC
CDR3 protein: CSASLGYYEQYF

D gene: -
J gene: TRBJ2-5
clone size: -
V gene: TRBV7-2
CDR3 DNA: TGTGCCAGCAGCCGCAGGGGGGGGGCCGGGGAGACCCAGTACTTC
CDR3 protein: CASSRRGGAGETQYF

D gene: -
J gene: TRBJ1-1
clone size: few
V gene: TRBV6-5
CDR3 DNA: TGTGCCAGCAGTACTGGTTCGCAGGGGAGGACTGAAGCTTTCTTT
CDR3 protein: CASSTGSQGRTEAFF

D gene: TRBD1
J gene: TRBJ2-2
clone size: -
V gene: TRBV12-3/TRBV12-4
CDR3 DNA: TGTGCCAGCAGTTGGGGACAGGGCTCGAACACCGGGGAGCTGTTTTTT
CDR3 protein: CASSWGQGSNTGELFF

D gene: TRBD1
J gene: TRBJ2-7
clone size: -
V gene: TRBV12-3/TRBV12-4
CDR3 DNA: TGTGCCAGCAGCTACAGGGGGCGGCACGAGCAGTACTTC
CDR3 protein: CASSYRGRHEQYF

D gene: -
J gene: TRBJ1-3
clone size: -
V gene: TRBV6-2/TRBV6-3
CDR3 DNA: TGTGCCAGCAGATCCTGGGGCTCTGGAAACACCATATATTTT
CDR3 protein: CASRSWGSGNTIYF

D gene: TRBD2
J gene: TRBJ2-1
clone size: -
V gene: TRBV20-1
CDR3 DNA: TGCAGTGCTGGGGGACCCGGGACTAGCGGAAACAATGAGCAGTTCTTC
CDR3 protein: CSAGGPGTSGNNEQFF

D gene: -
J gene: TRBJ1-1
clone size: -
V gene: TRBV30
CDR3 DNA: TGTGCCTGGAGTGTAGGTCCGGGACGGGCAAACACTGAAGCTTTCTTT
CDR3 protein: CAWSVGPGRANTEAFF

D gene: TRBD1
J gene: TRBJ1-1
clone size: few
V gene: TRBV12-3/TRBV12-4
CDR3 DNA: TGTGCCAGCAGCCGTGGACAGGGACCGACTTTCTTT
CDR3 protein: CASSRGQGPTFF

D gene: TRBD2
J gene: TRBJ2-4
clone size: -
V gene: TRBV4-3
CDR3 DNA: TGCGCCAGCAGCCGAGGACTAGTACTAGCCAAAAACATTCAGTACTTC
CDR3 protein: CASSRGLVLAKNIQYF

D gene: -
J gene: TRBJ1-1
clone size: many
V gene: TRBV5-1
CDR3 DNA: TGCGCCAGCAGAGAGGAAAACACTGAAGCTTTCTTT
CDR3 protein: CASREENTEAFF

D gene: -
J gene: TRBJ1-5
clone size: many
V gene: TRBV27
CDR3 DNA: TGTGCCAGCAGTCGTGGACAGTACAATCAGCCCCAGCATTTT
CDR3 protein: CASSRGQYNQPQHF